The 19 T cell receptor beta chains below were found in one sample sequenced in a study of cytomegalovirus exposure and HLA in healthy donors. PCR primers comprised 60 Vbeta and 13 Jbeta primers. Measured with immunoSEQ multiplex PCR; TCRdb has only the in-frame clones, and not every one. The table lists approximately 150,000 clones, more than 75% of them singletons. Sample: PBMCs. The receptor source for this set is a female donor in good health and CMV-seronegative.

This chain uses TRBV7-2 with TRBJ2-6; 8 nucleotides agree with TRBD1. Germline loops: CDR1 SGHTA, CDR2 FQGNSA. The J segment lost 8 bases and the V segment lost 10 bases, leaving 7 bases of the junction unmatched. The CDR3 extends over 13 amino acids. The CDR3 coding sequence is TGTGCCACCGGTCAGGGGGCGACCAACGTCCTGACTTTC. This sequence encodes CATGQGATNVLTF.

This chain links TRBV6-5 with TRBJ2-2; 8 bases map to TRBD1. The CDR3 loop spans 14 amino acids. In germline, CDR1 is MNHEY, CDR2 SVGAGI. J lost 7 bases, V lost 6 bases, and 7 bases had no gene match. CDR3 sequence (DNA): TGTGCCAGCAGCGTCGGACAGGGCGGCGGGGAGCTGTTTTTT. Translating it yields CASSVGQGGGELFF.

V and J are TRBV30 and TRBJ1-2; D possibly corresponds to TRBD1 (5 bases). Germline V gives CDR1 GTSNPN, CDR2 SVGIG (reference sequence). V gave up 0 bases and J gave up 8 bases, with 13 bases separating them. CDR3 length: 13 residues. CDR3 nucleotide sequence: TGTGCCTGGAGTGTACAAAGGGGCTGGGGCTACACCTTC. This sequence encodes CAWSVQRGWGYTF.

This clone showed up just a few times. This chain links TRBV27 with TRBJ1-5, with 10 bases fitting TRBD1. CDR1 is MNHEY and CDR2 is SMNVEV in the germline V gene (reference sequence). Germline trimming cut 5 bases from V and 7 bases from J; bases unmatched to any gene: 17. This CDR3 comprises 18 residues. The CDR3 reads CASSPLGLGTGVSQPQHF. The CDR3 nucleotides are TGTGCCAGCAGTCCCCTCGGGTTAGGGACAGGGGTTTCCCAGCCCCAGCATTTT.

The chain combines TRBV19 with TRBJ2-2; TRBD1 agrees at 8 bases. This CDR3 comprises 16 residues. With V trimmed by 6 bases and J by 0 bases, 6 bases remained unmatched. Germline-derived CDR1 and CDR2 are LNHDA and SQIVND (reference sequence). The CDR3 loop reads CASSTRQGTNTGELFF. The CDR3 DNA reads as TGTGCCAGTAGCACTCGACAGGGGACGAACACCGGGGAGCTGTTTTTT.

This clone was picked up a small number of times. The chain couples TRBV6-1 to TRBJ2-3; TRBD2 matches 9 bases. V lost 2 bases and J lost 4; bases outside the gene matches: 7. Germline V gene lookup returns CDR1 MNHNS and CDR2 SASEGT. The CDR3 extends over 16 amino acids. CDR3 DNA: TGTGCCAGCAGTGAAAAGGCGGCGGGAGGGGCAGATACGCAGTATTTT. Encoded protein: CASSEKAAGGADTQYF.

The chain couples TRBV28 to TRBJ1-4, with D perhaps matching TRBD1 (6 bases). There are 18 residues in the CDR3. V was pared by 4 bases and J by 2 bases, with 20 bases between. Germline V gene data show CDR1 as MDHEN and CDR2 as SYDVKM. The DNA for the CDR3 is TGTGCCAGCAGTTCCCCGGACAGCCCCGAAATGACTAATGAAAAACTGTTTTTT. This encodes CASSSPDSPEMTNEKLFF.

This chain joins TRBV4-1 and TRBJ1-5; a weak D match, TRBD1 (5 bases). From germline, CDR1 is MGHRA and CDR2 YSYEKL. This CDR3 contains 15 residues. Trimming removed 4 bases at V and 0 bases at J, with 10 bases between. The CDR3 bases are TGCGCCAGCAGCCCGCGGGACGGTAGCAATCAGCCCCAGCATTTT. Translated: CASSPRDGSNQPQHF.

This chain joins TRBV11-2 and TRBJ2-2; the D gene is possibly TRBD2 (5 bases). The CDR3 length is 14 residues. V lost 1 base and J 7 bases, leaving 10 bases between the germline ends. CDR1 and CDR2 from the germline V gene are SGHAT and FQNNGV. The CDR3 coding sequence is TGTGCCAGCAGCTTAGGGAGAGGGCTCGGGGAGCTGTTTTTT. Protein: CASSLGRGLGELFF.

Details on this clone: Different DNA sequences within this sample yield the same CDR3. J is TRBJ2-5 and V is TRBV2, with D perhaps TRBD2 (5 bases). Per the germline V gene, CDR1 is SNHLY and CDR2 is FYNNEI. Trimming removed 3 bases at V and 4 bases at J, with 12 bases between. The CDR3 contains 14 residues. As DNA, the CDR3 is TGTGCCAGCAGTGAGGGGTTGGCGGGAGAGACCCAGTACTTC. Protein product: CASSEGLAGETQYF.

The chain recombines TRBV15 with TRBJ1-6, with no clear D. CDR3 length: 16 amino acids. Trimming removed 0 bases from V and 4 bases from J, with 10 bases in between. Germline V gene sequence: CDR1 LNHNV, CDR2 YYDKDF (reference sequence). CDR3 amino acids: CATSRDYHIYNSPLHF. The CDR3 nucleotides are TGTGCCACCAGCAGAGATTACCACATTTATAATTCACCCCTCCACTTT.

A note on this clone: Relative to the germline gene, one junction end is altered; a read error may explain this. V gene TRBV7-9 combines with J gene TRBJ1-2, with D possibly matching TRBD1 (6 bases). Germline lookup yields CDR1 SEHNR and CDR2 FQNEAQ (reference sequence). This CDR3 is built from 18 residues. CDR3 protein: CSSSLGRGTIDLAYGYTF. CDR3 in DNA: TGTTCCAGCAGCTTAGGGCGGGGGACAATCGACCTGGCTTATGGCTACACCTTC.

The rearrangement links TRBV5-1 to TRBJ2-1; D is possibly TRBD2 (6 bases). The CDR3 runs 17 residues. Germline V gene data show CDR1 as SGHRS and CDR2 as YFSETQ. The germline V and J ends were trimmed by 0 bases and 0 bases, with 13 bases remaining between them. The CDR3 nucleotides are TGCGCCAGCAGCTTGGACGGGGGACCTAGCTCCTACAATGAGCAGTTCTTC. Translation: CASSLDGGPSSYNEQFF. Looking up the rest from reference TRBV5-1 and TRBJ2-1 gives the full variable domain: KAGVTQTPRYLIKTRGQQVTLSCSPISGHRSVSWYQQTPGQGLQFLFEYFSETQRNKGNFPGRFSGRQFSNSRSEMNVSTLELGDSALYLCASSLDGGPSSYNEQFFGPGTRLTVL.

Written as DNA, the CDR3 is TGTGCCAGCAGGGGACTAGCGGGAGGTCACAATGAGCAGTTCTTC. Translation: CASRGLAGGHNEQFF. J is TRBJ2-1 and V is TRBV2; 15 positions agree with TRBD2. The CDR3 consists of 15 residues. Germline V gene data show CDR1 as SNHLY and CDR2 as FYNNEI. Trimming cost V 6 bases and J 5 bases; bases outside gene matches: 2.

The V and J genes are TRBV7-9 and TRBJ2-1; TRBD2 is a possible D gene (6 bases). V lost 4 bases and J 7 bases, leaving 8 bases between the germline ends. Germline assignment: CDR1 SEHNR and CDR2 FQNEAQ (reference sequence). The CDR3 extends over 12 amino acids. CDR3 in DNA: TGTGCCAGCAGCTGGACTATGAATGAGCAGTTCTTC. This sequence encodes CASSWTMNEQFF.

The V call is TRBV10-2, the J call TRBJ2-3, with TRBD2 identical over 8 bases. The CDR3 extends over 16 amino acids. V lost 6 bases to trimming and J lost 6 bases; unmatched junction nucleotides: 14. CDR1 and CDR2 from the germline V gene are WSHSY and SAAADI. CDR3 sequence: CASRKTGLGPSDTQYF. The CDR3 region has the DNA TGCGCCAGCAGGAAGACGGGACTAGGGCCCTCGGATACGCAGTATTTT.

The chain recombines TRBV4-2 with TRBJ2-7, with 12 bases matching TRBD2. V dropped 1 base and J dropped 2; count of bases not matched to a gene: 6. This CDR3 is 17 amino acids long. CDR1 and CDR2 (germline): LGHNA, YNFKEQ. The CDR3: CASSQASGGASTYEQYF. In DNA, the CDR3 is TGTGCCAGCAGCCAAGCTAGCGGGGGGGCCTCAACCTACGAGCAGTACTTC.

This clone was recorded only once. The chain joins TRBV5-1 to TRBJ2-5; 10 bases match TRBD1. CDR3 size: 15 residues. The germline gives CDR1 SGHRS, CDR2 YFSETQ. V dropped 4 bases and J dropped 4; count of bases not matched to a gene: 7. CDR3 residues: CASSEDRGRSETQYF. The CDR3 DNA sequence: TGCGCCAGCAGCGAAGACAGGGGGCGTTCAGAGACCCAGTACTTC.

The chain combines TRBV5-1 with TRBJ1-4, with 8 nucleotides matching TRBD1. The CDR3 runs 15 residues. Germline CDR1 and CDR2: SGHRS and YFSETQ. V trimming: 1 base; J trimming: 7 bases; junction bases outside the gene matches: 6. In nucleotides, the CDR3 is TGCGCCAGCAGCTTGCGTCCAGGGGGCGGTGAAAAACTGTTTTTT. Amino acids: CASSLRPGGGEKLFF.